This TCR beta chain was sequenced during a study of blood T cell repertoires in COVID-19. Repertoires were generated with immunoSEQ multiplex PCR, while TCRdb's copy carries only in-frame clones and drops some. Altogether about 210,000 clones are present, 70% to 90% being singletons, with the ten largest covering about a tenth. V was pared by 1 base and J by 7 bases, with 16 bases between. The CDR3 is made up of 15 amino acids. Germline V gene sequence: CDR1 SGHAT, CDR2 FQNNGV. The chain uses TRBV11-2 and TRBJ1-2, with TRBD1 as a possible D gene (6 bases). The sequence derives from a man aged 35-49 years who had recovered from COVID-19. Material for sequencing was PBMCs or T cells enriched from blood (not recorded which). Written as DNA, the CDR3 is TGTGCCAGCAGCTTAGTAGCAGGGGCACGGCTTGGCTACACCTTC. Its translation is CASSLVAGARLGYTF. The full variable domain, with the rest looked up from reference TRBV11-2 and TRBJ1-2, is EAGVAQSPRYKIIEKRQSVAFWCNPISGHATLYWYQQILGQGPKLLIQFQNNGVVDDSQLPKDRFSAERLKGVDSTLKIQPAKLEDSAVYLCASSLVAGARLGYTFGSGTRLTVV.